This T cell receptor (beta chain) was recovered during a study of blood T cell repertoires in COVID-19. Produced via immunoSEQ multiplex PCR; TCRdb's table is partial and in-frame only. This sample has 140,000 to 150,000 clones; roughly 90% occur once, and the top ten carry about 1.2%. The CDR3 sequence is 20 residues long. The sample comprised PBMCs or T cells enriched from blood (not recorded which). This chain joins TRBV1 and TRBJ1-1; the table's D call TRBD1 went unverified against the DNA. TRBV1 is recorded as a pseudogene. This receptor was obtained from a woman aged 30 to 39 with acute COVID-19. In nucleotides, the CDR3 is TGCACCAGCAGCCAAGTTCTCCTTCCTCCGGCCTCGACGAACAGCACTGAAGCTTTCTTT. Amino acid sequence: CTSSQVLLPPASTNSTEAFF.